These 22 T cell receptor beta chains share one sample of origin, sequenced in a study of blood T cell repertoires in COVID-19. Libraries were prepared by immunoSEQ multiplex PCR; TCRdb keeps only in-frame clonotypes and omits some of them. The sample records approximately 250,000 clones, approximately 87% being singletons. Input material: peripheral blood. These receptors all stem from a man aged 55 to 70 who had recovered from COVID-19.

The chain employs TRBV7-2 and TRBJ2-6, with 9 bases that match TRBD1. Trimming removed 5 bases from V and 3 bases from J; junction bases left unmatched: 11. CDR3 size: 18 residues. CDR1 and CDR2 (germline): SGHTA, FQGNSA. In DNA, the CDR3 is TGTGCCAGCAGCAATTACAGGGGGCGGCTATTTGGGGCCAACGTCCTGACTTTC. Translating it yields CASSNYRGRLFGANVLTF.

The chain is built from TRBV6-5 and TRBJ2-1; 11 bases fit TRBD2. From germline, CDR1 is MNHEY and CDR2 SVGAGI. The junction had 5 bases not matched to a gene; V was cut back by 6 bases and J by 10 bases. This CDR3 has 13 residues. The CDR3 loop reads CASSPGLAAEQFF. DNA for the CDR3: TGTGCCAGCAGCCCGGGACTAGCGGCCGAGCAGTTCTTC.

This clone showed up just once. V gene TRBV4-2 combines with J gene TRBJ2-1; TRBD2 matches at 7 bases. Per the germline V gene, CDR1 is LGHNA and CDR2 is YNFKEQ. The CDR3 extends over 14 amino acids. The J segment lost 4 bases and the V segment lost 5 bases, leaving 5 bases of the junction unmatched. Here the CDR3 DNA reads TGTGCCAGCAGCAAAGCGGGGTTATACAATGAGCAGTTCTTC. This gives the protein CASSKAGLYNEQFF.

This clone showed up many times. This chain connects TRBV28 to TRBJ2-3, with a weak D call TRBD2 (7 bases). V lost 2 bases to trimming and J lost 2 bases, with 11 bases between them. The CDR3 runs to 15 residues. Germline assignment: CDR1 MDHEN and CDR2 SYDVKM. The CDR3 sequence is CASSLRGGITDTQYF. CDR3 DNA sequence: TGTGCCAGCAGTTTAAGGGGGGGCATCACAGATACGCAGTATTTT. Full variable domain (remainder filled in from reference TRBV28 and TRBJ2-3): DVKVTQSSRYLVKRTGEKVFLECVQDMDHENMFWYRQDPGLGLRLIYFSYDVKMKEKGDIPEGYSVSREKKERFSLILESASTNQTSMYLCASSLRGGITDTQYFGPGTRLTVL.

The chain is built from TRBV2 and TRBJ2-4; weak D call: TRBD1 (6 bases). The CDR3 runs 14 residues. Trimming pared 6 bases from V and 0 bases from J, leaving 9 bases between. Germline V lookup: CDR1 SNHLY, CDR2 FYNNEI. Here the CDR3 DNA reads TGTGCCAGCAGGGGCAGGGGAGCCAAAAACATTCAGTACTTC. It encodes CASRGRGAKNIQYF.

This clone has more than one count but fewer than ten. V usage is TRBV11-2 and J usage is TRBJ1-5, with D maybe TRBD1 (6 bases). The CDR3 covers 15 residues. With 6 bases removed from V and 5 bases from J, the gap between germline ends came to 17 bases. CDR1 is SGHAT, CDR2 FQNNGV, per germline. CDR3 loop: CASSPSTGSHQPQHF. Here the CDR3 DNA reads TGTGCCAGCAGTCCCTCTACAGGGTCCCATCAGCCCCAGCATTTT.

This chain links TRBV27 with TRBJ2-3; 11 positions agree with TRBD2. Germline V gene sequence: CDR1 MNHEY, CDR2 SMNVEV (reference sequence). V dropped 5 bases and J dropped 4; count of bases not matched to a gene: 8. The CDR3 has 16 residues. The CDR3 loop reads CASSPPGLAAPDTQYF. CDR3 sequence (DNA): TGTGCCAGCAGTCCTCCGGGACTAGCGGCCCCAGATACGCAGTATTTT.

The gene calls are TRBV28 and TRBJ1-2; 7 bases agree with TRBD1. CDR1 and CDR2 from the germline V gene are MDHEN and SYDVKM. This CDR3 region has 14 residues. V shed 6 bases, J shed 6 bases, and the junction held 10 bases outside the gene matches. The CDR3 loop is CASRQTGTSHGYTF. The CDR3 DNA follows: TGTGCCAGCAGACAGACAGGGACCTCACATGGCTACACCTTC.

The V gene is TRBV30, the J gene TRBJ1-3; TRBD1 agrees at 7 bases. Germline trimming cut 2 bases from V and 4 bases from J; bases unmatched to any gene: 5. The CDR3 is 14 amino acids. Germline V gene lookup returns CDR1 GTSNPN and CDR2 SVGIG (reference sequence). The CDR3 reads CAWSQGGTGNTIYF. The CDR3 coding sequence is TGTGCCTGGAGTCAGGGGGGAACCGGAAACACCATATATTTT.

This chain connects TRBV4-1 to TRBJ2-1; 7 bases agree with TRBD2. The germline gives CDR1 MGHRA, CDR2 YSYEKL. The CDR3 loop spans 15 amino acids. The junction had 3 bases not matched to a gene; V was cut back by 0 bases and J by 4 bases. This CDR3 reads CASSQEASGYNEQFF. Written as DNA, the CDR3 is TGCGCCAGCAGCCAAGAGGCTAGCGGTTACAATGAGCAGTTCTTC.

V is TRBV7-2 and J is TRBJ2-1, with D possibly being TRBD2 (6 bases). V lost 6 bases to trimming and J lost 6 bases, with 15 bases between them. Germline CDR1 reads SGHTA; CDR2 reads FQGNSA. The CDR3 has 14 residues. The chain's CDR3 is CASRGAGQSNEQFF. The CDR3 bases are TGTGCCAGCAGGGGCGCGGGGCAGAGCAATGAGCAGTTCTTC.

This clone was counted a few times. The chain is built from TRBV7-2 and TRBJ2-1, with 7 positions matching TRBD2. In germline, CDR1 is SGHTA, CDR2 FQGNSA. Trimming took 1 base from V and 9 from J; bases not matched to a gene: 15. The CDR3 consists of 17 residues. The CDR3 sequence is CASSLVSGALAVAEQFF. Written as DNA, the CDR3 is TGTGCCAGCAGCTTAGTTAGTGGAGCGCTAGCGGTCGCTGAGCAGTTCTTC.

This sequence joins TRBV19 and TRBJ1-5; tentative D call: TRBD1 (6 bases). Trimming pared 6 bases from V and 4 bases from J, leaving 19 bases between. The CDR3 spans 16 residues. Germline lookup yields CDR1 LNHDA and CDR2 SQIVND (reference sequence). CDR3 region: CASRARGGAENQPQHF. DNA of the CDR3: TGTGCCAGTAGAGCCAGAGGGGGGGCAGAAAATCAGCCCCAGCATTTT.

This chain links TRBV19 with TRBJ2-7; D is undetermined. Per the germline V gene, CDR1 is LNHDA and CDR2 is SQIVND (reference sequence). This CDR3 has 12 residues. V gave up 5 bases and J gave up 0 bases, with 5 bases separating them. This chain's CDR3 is CASSESSYEQYF. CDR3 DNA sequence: TGTGCCAGTAGTGAGAGCTCCTACGAGCAGTACTTC.

The DNA for the CDR3 is TGTGCCAGCAGCCCGGACAGAGGCAATCAGCCCCAGCATTTT. Encoded protein: CASSPDRGNQPQHF. The V and J genes are TRBV9 and TRBJ1-5; tentatively, D is TRBD1 (6 bases). Looked up from germline, CDR1 is SGDLS and CDR2 is YYNGEE. Trimming pared 4 bases from V and 2 bases from J, leaving 10 bases between. The CDR3 contains 14 residues. The full variable domain, its missing parts supplied by reference TRBV9 and TRBJ1-5, is DSGVTQTPKHLITATGQRVTLRCSPRSGDLSVYWYQQSLDQGLQFLIQYYNGEERAKGNILERFSAQQFPDLHSELNLSSLELGDSALYFCASSPDRGNQPQHFGDGTRLSIL.

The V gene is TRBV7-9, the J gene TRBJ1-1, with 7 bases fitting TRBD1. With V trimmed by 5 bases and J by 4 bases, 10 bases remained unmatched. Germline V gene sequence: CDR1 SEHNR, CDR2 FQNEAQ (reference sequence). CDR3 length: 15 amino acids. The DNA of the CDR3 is TGTGCCAGCAGCACCTCGACAGGGATGGGCACTGAAGCTTTCTTT. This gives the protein CASSTSTGMGTEAFF.

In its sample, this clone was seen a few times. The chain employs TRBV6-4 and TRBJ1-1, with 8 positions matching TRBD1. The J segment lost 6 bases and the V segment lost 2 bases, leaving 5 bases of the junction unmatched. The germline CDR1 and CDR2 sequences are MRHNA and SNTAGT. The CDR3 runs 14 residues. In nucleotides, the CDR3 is TGTGCCAGCAGTGACCGACAGGGGCGGGCTGAAGCTTTCTTT. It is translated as CASSDRQGRAEAFF.

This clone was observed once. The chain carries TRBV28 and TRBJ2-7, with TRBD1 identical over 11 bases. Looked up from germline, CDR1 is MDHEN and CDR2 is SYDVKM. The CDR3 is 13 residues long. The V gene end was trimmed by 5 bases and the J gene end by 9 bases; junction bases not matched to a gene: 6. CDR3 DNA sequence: TGTGCCAGCAGTCGAGGACAGGGGGCGGCGCAGTACTTC. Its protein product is CASSRGQGAAQYF.

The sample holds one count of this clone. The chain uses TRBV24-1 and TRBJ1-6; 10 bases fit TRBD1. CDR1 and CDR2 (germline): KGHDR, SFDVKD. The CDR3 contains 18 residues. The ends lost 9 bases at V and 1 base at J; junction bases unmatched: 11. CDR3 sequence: CATGGGGQGDSYNSPLHF. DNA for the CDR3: TGTGCCACCGGGGGGGGTGGACAGGGGGATTCCTATAATTCACCCCTCCACTTT.

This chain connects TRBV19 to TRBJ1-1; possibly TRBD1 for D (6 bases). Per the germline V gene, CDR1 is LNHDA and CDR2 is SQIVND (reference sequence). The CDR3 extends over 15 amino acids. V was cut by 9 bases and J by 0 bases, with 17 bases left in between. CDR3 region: CASRQGTKMNTEAFF. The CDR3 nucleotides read TGTGCCAGCCGGCAGGGGACGAAGATGAACACTGAAGCTTTCTTT. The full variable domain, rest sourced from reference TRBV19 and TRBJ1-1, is DGGITQSPKYLFRKEGQNVTLSCEQNLNHDAMYWYRQDPGQGLRLIYYSQIVNDFQKGDIAEGYSVSREKKESFPLTVTSAQKNPTAFYLCASRQGTKMNTEAFFGQGTRLTVV.

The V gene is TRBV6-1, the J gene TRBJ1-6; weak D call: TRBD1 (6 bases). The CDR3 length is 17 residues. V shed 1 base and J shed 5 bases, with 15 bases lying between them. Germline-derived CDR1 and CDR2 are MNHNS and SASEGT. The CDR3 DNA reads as TGTGCCAGCAGTGAAGAAATTTTAGGGGGAGATAATTCACCCCTCCACTTT. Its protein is CASSEEILGGDNSPLHF.

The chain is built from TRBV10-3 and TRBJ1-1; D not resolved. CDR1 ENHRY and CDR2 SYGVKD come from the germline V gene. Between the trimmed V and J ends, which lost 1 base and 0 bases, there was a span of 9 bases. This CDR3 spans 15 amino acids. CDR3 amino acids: CAISEFPDLNTEAFF. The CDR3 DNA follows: TGTGCCATCAGTGAGTTTCCAGACTTGAACACTGAAGCTTTCTTT.